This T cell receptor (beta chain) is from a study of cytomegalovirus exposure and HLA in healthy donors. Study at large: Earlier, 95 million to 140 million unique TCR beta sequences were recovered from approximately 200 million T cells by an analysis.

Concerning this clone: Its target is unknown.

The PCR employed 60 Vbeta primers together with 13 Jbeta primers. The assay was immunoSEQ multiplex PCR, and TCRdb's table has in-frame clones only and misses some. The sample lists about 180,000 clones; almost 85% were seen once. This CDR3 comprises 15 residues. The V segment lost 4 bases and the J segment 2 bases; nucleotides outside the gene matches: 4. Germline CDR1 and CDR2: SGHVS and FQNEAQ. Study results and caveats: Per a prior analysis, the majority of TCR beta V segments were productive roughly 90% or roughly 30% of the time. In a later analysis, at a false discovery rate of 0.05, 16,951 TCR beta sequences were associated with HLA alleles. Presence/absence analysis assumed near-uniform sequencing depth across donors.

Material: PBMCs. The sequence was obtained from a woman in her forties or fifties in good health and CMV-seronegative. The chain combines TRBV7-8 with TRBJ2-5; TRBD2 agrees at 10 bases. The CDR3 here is CASSSTTSGQETQYF. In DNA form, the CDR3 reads TGTGCCAGCAGCTCGACGACTAGCGGGCAAGAGACCCAGTACTTC. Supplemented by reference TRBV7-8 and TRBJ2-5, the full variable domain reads GAGVSQSPRYKVAKRGQDVALRCDPISGHVSLFWYQQALGQGPEFLTYFQNEAQLDKSGLPSDRFFAERPEGSVSTLKIQRTQQEDSAVYLCASSSTTSGQETQYFGPGTRLLVL.